Reported below is one T cell receptor (beta chain). Its specificity is unknown. This entry comes from a study of cytomegalovirus exposure and HLA in healthy donors. Study-level results: Across HLA loci, a later analysis found differing TCR association rates, with DRB1 most and HLA-C fewest. Diagnosis of cytomegalovirus status made by the classifier reportedly showed high specificity and sensitivity.

This CDR3 contains 16 residues. Unmatched junction bases numbered 11, after V lost 4 bases and J lost 3 bases. Germline assignment: CDR1 SGHRS and CDR2 YFSETQ. Amplification used 60 Vbeta primers and 13 Jbeta primers. Assay used: immunoSEQ multiplex PCR; TCRdb lists only in-frame clones, some missing. This sample's clone table lists about 200,000 clones. Sequencing was done on a sample of PBMCs. This chain links TRBV5-1 with TRBJ2-7, with 9 bases that match TRBD2. This receptor was obtained from a girl aged 2-9 years in good health and CMV-seropositive. CDR3 in amino acids: CASSEDPSGTDYEQYF. CDR3 sequence (DNA): TGCGCCAGCAGCGAAGACCCTAGCGGGACCGACTACGAGCAGTACTTC.